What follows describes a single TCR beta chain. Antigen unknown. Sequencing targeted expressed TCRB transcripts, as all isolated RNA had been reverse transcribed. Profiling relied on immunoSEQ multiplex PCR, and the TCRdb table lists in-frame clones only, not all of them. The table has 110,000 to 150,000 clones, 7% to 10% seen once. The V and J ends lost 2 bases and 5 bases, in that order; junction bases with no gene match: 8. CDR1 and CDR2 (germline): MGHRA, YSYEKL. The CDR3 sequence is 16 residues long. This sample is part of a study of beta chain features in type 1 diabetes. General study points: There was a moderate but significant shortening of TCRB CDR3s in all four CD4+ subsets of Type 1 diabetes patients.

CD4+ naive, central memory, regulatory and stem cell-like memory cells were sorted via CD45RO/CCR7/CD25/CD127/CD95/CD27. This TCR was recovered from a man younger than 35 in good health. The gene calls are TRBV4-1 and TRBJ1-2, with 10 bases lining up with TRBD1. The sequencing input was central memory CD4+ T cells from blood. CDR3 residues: CASSQLPGQGIYGYTF. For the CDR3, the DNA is TGCGCCAGCAGCCAACTGCCGGGACAGGGGATATATGGCTACACCTTC.